The 4 T cell receptor beta chains reported below all come from one sample, sequenced in a study of response to subunit inactivated influenza vaccine. In TCRdb, the RT-PCR reads were re-called with MiXCR into one record per CDR3 protein. The sample has 290,000 or so distinct CDR3 sequences, 22% seen once; the top ten hold about a tenth. The specimen was PBMCs from blood, collected 21 months after vaccination. Source of these receptors: a man between 50 and 69 years old who received an inactivated influenza vaccine.

This clonotype occurred once. Mismatch with germline at one junction end may stem from a read error. The genes are TRBV7-9 and TRBJ1-6; the match to TRBD1 covers 7 bases. The CDR3 has 15 residues. Per germline, CDR1 SEHNR and CDR2 FQNEAQ (reference sequence). CDR3 coding DNA: TGTGCCAGCAGCCAACAGGGGTCGGATAATTCACCCCTCCAATTT. This sequence encodes CASSQQGSDNSPLQF.

This CDR3 is CASSPQGVYGYTF. CDR3 DNA: TGTGCCAGCAGCCCCCAAGGTGTCTATGGCTACACCTTC. The genes are TRBV11-2 and TRBJ1-2, with unresolved D. Germline loops: CDR1 SGHAT, CDR2 FQNNGV. The V and J ends lost 5 bases and 4 bases respectively, with 11 bases between them. There are 13 residues in the CDR3.

This clonotype has a handful of counts. J is TRBJ2-1 and V is TRBV27, with 7 positions matching TRBD2. The V segment lost 4 bases and the J segment 0 bases; nucleotides outside the gene matches: 6. This CDR3 has 16 amino acids. The germline CDR1 and CDR2 sequences are MNHEY and SMNVEV (reference sequence). DNA of the CDR3: TGTGCCAGCAGTTCCAGCGGGGTGACCTCCTACAATGAGCAGTTCTTC. Encoded protein: CASSSSGVTSYNEQFF.

The V and J genes are TRBV4-1 and TRBJ2-3; D assignment may be TRBD1 or TRBD2 (6 bases each). Trimming stripped 1 base from V and 4 bases from J, with 15 bases between. Germline values: CDR1 MGHRA, CDR2 YSYEKL. The CDR3 runs 16 residues. CDR3 amino acids: CASSQGEWGASDTQYF. The CDR3 nucleotides read TGCGCCAGCAGCCAAGGGGAGTGGGGGGCATCAGATACGCAGTATTTT.